This TCR beta chain was found in a study of T-cell memory formation after mild COVID-19. The CDR3 is 16 amino acids. Germline V lookup: CDR1 MGHRA, CDR2 YSYEKL. With 4 bases clipped from V and 6 bases from J, the junction kept 7 bases outside the gene matches. TCRdb redid the calling of the 5' RACE reads with MiXCR, one entry per CDR3 protein. This repertoire shows about 250,000 distinct CDR3 sequences, 15% found once; its top ten account for about 2%. The sequence came from an adult woman who had mild COVID-19 (a few samples of this study predate the infection). Cell type and time point are not known. This chain connects TRBV4-1 to TRBJ2-2, with 11 bases lining up with TRBD1. What was sequenced was PBMCs or a T cell subset sorted from them (not recorded which). The CDR3 spells CASSPGQGARAGELFF. The DNA for the CDR3 is TGCGCCAGCAGCCCTGGACAGGGGGCGAGGGCCGGGGAGCTGTTTTTT.